This TCR beta chain appears in the sequencing data of a study of T-cell reconstitution after alpha-beta-depleted transplantation in children. Broader study findings: Surviving recipient T cells and thymic progenitors produced the high day-60 TCRbeta diversity seen in some patients. A year post-transplant, T-cell counts and diversity derived mostly from newly produced T cells. Reports say that about two months after transplant, the alpha-beta T cells came out of several hundred graft clones that had expanded.

This clonotype was counted at least ten times. Its cognate antigen is unknown. Unique molecular identifiers were built into the TCRbeta library. One entry per CDR3 protein results from TCRdb running MiXCR on the PCR reads. The sample yields 6,500 to 10,000 distinct CDR3 sequences, around 17% seen once. Looked up from germline, CDR1 is DFQATT and CDR2 is SNEGSKA (reference sequence). The V and J ends lost 6 bases and 10 bases respectively, with 28 bases between them. The CDR3 is 16 residues long. The receptor was isolated from a girl under two years old who had a stem cell transplant for combined immunodeficiency, so the T cells may come from the graft donor. This chain connects TRBV20-1 to TRBJ1-3, with D perhaps TRBD1 (5 bases). This sample comprised PBMCs, mostly from graft donor cells, obtained 60 days after TCRalphabeta/CD19-depleted stem cell transplant. CDR3 sequence (DNA): TGCAGTGCAGGCCTCTCCGGGACCTGGTCGGAAGGGACCATATATTTT. It specifies CSAGLSGTWSEGTIYF.